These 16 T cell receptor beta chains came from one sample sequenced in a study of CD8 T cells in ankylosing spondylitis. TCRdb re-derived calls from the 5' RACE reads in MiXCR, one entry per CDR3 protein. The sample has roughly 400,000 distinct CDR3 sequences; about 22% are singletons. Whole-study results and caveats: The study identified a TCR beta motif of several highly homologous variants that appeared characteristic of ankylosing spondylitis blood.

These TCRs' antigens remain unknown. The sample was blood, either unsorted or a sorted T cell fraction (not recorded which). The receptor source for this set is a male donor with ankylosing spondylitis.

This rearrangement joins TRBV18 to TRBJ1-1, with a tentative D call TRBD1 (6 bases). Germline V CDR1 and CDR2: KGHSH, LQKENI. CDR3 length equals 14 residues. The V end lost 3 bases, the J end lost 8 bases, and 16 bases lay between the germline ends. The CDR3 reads CASSPRTGPLEAFF. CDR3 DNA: TGTGCCAGCTCACCGCGAACAGGGCCTCTAGAAGCTTTCTTT.

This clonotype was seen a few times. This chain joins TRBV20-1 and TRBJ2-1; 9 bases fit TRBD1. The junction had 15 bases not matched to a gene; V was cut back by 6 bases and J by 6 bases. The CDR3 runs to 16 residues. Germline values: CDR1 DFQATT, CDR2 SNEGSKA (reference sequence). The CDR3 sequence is CSAQIGGTGTVNEQFF. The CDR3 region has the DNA TGCAGTGCCCAAATTGGCGGGACAGGGACAGTCAATGAGCAGTTCTTC.

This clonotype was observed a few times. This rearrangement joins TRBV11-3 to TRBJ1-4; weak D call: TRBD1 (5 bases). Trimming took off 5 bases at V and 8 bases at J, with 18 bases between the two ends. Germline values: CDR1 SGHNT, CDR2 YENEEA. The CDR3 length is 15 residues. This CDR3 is CASSPARGSGEKLFF. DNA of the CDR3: TGTGCCAGCAGCCCCGCACGGGGGAGTGGCGAAAAACTGTTTTTT.

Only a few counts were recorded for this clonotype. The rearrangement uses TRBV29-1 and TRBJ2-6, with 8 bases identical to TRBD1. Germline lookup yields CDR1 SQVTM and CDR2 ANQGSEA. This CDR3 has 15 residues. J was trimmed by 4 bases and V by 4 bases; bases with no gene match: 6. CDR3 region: CSVGTGNSGANVLTF. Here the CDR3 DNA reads TGCAGCGTTGGGACAGGGAATTCAGGGGCCAACGTCCTGACTTTC.

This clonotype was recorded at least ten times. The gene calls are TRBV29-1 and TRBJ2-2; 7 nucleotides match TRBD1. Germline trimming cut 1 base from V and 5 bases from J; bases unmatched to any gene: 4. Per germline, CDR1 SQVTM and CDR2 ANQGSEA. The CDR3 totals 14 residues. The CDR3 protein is CSVEVQGPTGELFF. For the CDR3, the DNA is TGCAGCGTTGAAGTACAGGGGCCGACCGGGGAGCTGTTTTTT.

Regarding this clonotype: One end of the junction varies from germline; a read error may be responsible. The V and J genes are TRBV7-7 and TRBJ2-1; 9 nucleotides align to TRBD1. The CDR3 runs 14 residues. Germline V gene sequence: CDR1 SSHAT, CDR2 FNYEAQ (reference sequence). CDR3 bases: TGTGCTAGCAGCTATGGACAGGGGTCGAGTGAGCAGTTCTTC. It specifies CASSYGQGSSEQFF.

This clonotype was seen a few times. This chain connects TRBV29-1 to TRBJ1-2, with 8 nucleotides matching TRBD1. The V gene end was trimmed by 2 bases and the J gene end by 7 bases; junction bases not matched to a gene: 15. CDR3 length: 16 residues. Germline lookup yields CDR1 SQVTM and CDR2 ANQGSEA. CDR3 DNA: TGCAGCGTTGAAAGCCTCCGGACAGGGCAAGGTTCTGGCTACACCTTC. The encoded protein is CSVESLRTGQGSGYTF.

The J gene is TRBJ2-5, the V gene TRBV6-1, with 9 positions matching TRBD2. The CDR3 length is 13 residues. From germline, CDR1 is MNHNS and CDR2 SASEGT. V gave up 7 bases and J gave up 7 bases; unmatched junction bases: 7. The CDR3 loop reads CASTGTSKGTQYF. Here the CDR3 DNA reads TGTGCCAGCACCGGGACTAGCAAAGGGACCCAGTACTTC.

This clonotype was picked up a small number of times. In DNA, the CDR3 is TGTGCCATCAGTGACGACAGGGGCGGGATGTCAGCTTTCTTT. Amino acid sequence: CAISDDRGGMSAFF. The chain links TRBV10-3 to TRBJ1-1, with TRBD1 identical over 8 bases. The ends lost 3 bases at V and 10 bases at J; junction bases unmatched: 10. There are 14 residues in the CDR3. Per germline, CDR1 ENHRY and CDR2 SYGVKD.

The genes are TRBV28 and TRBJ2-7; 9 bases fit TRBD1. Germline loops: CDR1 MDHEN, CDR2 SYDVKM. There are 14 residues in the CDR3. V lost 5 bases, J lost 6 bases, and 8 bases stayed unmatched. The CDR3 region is CASSPWTGEFEQYF. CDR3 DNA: TGTGCCAGCAGTCCCTGGACAGGGGAGTTCGAGCAGTACTTC.

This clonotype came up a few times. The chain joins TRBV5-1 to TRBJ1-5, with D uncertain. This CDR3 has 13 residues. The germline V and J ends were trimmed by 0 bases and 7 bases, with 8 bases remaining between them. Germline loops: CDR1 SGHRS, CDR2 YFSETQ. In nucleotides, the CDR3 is TGCGCCAGCAGCTTGGCTTGGGGACAGCCCCAGCATTTT. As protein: CASSLAWGQPQHF.

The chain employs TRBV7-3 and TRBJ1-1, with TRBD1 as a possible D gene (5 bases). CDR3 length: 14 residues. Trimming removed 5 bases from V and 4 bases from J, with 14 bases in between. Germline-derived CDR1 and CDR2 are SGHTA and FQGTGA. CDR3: CASSKLSGGTEAFF. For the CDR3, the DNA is TGTGCCAGCAGCAAACTGAGTGGGGGCACTGAAGCTTTCTTT.

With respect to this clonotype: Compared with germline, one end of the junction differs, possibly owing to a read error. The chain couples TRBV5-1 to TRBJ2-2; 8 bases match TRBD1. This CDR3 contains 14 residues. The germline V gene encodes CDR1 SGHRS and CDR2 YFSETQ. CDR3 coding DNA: TGTGCCATCAGCTCCAGGGGGCTCACCGGGGAGCTGTTTTTT. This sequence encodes CAISSRGLTGELFF.

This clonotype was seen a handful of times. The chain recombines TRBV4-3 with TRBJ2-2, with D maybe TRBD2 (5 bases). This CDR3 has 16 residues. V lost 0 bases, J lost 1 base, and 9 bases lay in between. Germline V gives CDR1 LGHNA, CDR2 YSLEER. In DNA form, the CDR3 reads TGCGCCAGCAGCCAAGAGGGAGCCGTGAACACCGGGGAGCTGTTTTTT. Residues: CASSQEGAVNTGELFF.

The CDR3 DNA reads TGCGCCAGCAGCTTAGAGGAGACTAGCGGGAGTAGAGATACGCAGTATTTT. Translating gives CASSLEETSGSRDTQYF. J is TRBJ2-3 and V is TRBV5-1; 12 nucleotides agree with TRBD2. Germline V gene data show CDR1 as SGHRS and CDR2 as YFSETQ. This CDR3 has 17 amino acids. With 2 bases clipped from V and 5 bases from J, the junction kept 9 bases outside the gene matches. Combining the CDR3 with reference TRBV5-1 and TRBJ2-3 gives the whole variable domain KAGVTQTPRYLIKTRGQQVTLSCSPISGHRSVSWYQQTPGQGLQFLFEYFSETQRNKGNFPGRFSGRQFSNSRSEMNVSTLELGDSALYLCASSLEETSGSRDTQYFGPGTRLTVL.

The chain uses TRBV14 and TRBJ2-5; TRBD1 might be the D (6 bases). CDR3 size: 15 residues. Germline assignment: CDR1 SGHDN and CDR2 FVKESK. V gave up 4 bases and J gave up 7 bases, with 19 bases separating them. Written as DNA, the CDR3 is TGTGCCAGCAGCCTCAGACAGGCGGATGTCGGGACCCAGTACTTC. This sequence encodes CASSLRQADVGTQYF.